This TCR beta chain derives from a study of blood T cell repertoires in COVID-19. Study-wide context: COVID-19 samples from acute and convalescent phases originated in the United States, Italy and Spain. PBMCs, B-cell-depleted T cells, or T cells were the source of the cDNA or gDNA that made up the material.

The CDR3 has 16 amino acids. V was trimmed by 0 bases and J by 6 bases, leaving 15 bases between them. Germline V gene lookup returns CDR1 MNHNS and CDR2 SASEGT. Original processing notes: Counts of nucleated cells, estimated from reference gene primer amplification, were obtained. Only in-frame clones appear in the TCRdb table, and some are missing; sequencing was by immunoSEQ multiplex PCR. V and J calls and clone size follow that table, whereas D and trimming were derived from the DNA. In the table there are 200,000 to 300,000 clones, almost 85% of which are singletons. The sample was peripheral blood. The clonotype was recovered from a woman aged 80 or over with acute or convalescent COVID-19. The V gene is TRBV6-1, the J gene TRBJ1-5, with D unclear. CDR3 coding DNA: TGTGCCAGCAGTGAAGCGCCTATCGGGTTTAGTCAGCCCCAGCATTTT. Translation gives CASSEAPIGFSQPQHF.